This TCR beta chain appears in the sequencing data of a study of prognosis after radiotherapy for stage I lung cancer. Study overall: The radiotherapy was SBRT split into 3 to 5 fractions, giving a biologically effective dose of at least 100 Gy.

Two-round multiplex PCR on genomic DNA was the method by which TCR beta CDR3 was amplified. Each TRBV and TRBJ gene had its own primer in the first PCR round. TCRdb recomputed calls from the multiplex PCR reads with MiXCR, one row per CDR3 protein. The table includes 20,000 to 25,000 distinct CDR3 sequences, roughly 45% detected once. Germline CDR1 SGHTA, CDR2 FQGNSA. The CDR3 spans 13 residues. V dropped 7 bases and J dropped 5 bases, with 14 bases sitting between them. This clonotype appeared once. The chain combines TRBV7-2 with TRBJ1-2; D perhaps matches TRBD1 (5 bases). The material was PBMCs, obtained before or after stereotactic body radiation therapy (not recorded which). The source of this sequence is a donor of 50 years or more with non-small cell lung cancer. CDR3 region: CASNPGGGYGYTF. The CDR3 coding sequence is TGTGCCAGCAACCCGGGGGGAGGTTATGGCTACACCTTC.